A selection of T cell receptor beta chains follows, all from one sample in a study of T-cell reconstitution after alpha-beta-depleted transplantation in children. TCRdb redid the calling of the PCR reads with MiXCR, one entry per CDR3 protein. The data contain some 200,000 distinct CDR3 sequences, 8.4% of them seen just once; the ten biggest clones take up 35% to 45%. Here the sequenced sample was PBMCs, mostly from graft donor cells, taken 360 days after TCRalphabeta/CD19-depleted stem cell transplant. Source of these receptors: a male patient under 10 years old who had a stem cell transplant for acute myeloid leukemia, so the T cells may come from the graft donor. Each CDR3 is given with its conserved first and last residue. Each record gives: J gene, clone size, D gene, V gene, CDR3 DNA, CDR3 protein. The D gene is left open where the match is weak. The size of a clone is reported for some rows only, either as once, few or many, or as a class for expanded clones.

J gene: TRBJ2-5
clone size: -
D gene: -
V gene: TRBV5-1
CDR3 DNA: TGCGCCAGCAGCTCCTCCCGGCAGGCAGGTTTCGTGACCCAGTACTTC
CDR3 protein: CASSSSRQAGFVTQYF

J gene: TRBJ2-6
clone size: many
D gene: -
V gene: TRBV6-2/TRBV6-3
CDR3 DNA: TGTGCCAGCAGTTACGCGTCCCCAAGCTCTGGGGCCAACGTCCTGACTTTC
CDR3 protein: CASSYASPSSGANVLTF

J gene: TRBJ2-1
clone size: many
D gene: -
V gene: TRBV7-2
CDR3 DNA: TGTGCCAGCAGCTTAGATCAGAGCGCCTACAATGAGCAGTTCTTC
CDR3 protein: CASSLDQSAYNEQFF

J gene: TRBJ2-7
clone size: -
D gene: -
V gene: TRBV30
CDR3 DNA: TGTGCCTGGAGTGTTTCGGCGCGGGAGCAGTACTTC
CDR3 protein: CAWSVSAREQYF

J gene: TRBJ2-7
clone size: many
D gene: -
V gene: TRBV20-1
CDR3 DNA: TGCAGTGCTAGGGACCACAGGGAACTATTGGAGCAGTACTTC
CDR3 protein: CSARDHRELLEQYF

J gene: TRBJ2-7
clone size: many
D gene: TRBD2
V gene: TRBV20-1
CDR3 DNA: TGCAGTGCCCTAAGGACTAGCGGTTCCTACGAGCAGTACTTC
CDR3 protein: CSALRTSGSYEQYF

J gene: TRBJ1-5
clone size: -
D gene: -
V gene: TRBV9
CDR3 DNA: TGTGCCAGCAGCGCCGGGCCTCTCCGCAATCAGCCCCAGCATTTT
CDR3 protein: CASSAGPLRNQPQHF

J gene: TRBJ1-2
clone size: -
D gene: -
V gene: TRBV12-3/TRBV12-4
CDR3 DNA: TGTGCCAGCGACGAGGACTCAGGGGTTAATGGCTACACCTTC
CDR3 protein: CASDEDSGVNGYTF

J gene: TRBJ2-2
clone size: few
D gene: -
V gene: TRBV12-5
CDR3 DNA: TGTGCTAGTGGCTCCCCCGCTACGACAGGTTTGCGTGGGGAGCTGTTTTTT
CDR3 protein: CASGSPATTGLRGELFF

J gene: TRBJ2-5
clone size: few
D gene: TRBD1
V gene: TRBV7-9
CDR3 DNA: TGTGCCAGCAGCTTAGCGGACAGGGGGCAGGAGACCCAGTACTTC
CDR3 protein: CASSLADRGQETQYF

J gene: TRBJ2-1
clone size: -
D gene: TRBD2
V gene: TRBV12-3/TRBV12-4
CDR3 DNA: TGTGCCAGCAGTTGGGGGACTAGCGGGAGCAATGAGCAGTTCTTC
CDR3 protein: CASSWGTSGSNEQFF

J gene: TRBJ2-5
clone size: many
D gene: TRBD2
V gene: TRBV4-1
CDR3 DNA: TGCGCCAGCAGCTTTCAACCCCGACTAGCGGAGACCCAGTACTTC
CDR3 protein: CASSFQPRLAETQYF

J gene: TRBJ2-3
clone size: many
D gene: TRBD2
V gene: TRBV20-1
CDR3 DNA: TGCAGTGCTAGTTTTAGCGGGGCCACAGATACGCAGTATTTT
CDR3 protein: CSASFSGATDTQYF

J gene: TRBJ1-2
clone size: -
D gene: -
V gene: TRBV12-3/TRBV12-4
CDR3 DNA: TGTGCCAGCCACCGGGAGCCCCGGGCGGGGGACTATGGCTACACCTTC
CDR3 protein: CASHREPRAGDYGYTF

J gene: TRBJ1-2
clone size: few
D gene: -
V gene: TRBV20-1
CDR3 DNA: TGCAGTGCTCCCTTGTATGGCTACACCTTC
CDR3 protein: CSAPLYGYTF

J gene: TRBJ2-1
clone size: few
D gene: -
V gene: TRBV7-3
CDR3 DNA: TGTGCCAGCAGCTTAATGGCGGCCGGGACTCACCACAATGAGCAGTTCTTC
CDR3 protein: CASSLMAAGTHHNEQFF

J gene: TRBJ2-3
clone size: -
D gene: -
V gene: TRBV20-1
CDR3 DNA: TGCAGTGCCCTTAGACAGACCATCTCCTCAGATACGCAGTATTTT
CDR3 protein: CSALRQTISSDTQYF

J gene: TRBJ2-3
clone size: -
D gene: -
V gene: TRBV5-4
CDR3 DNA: TGTGCCAGCAGCTTTTTAGAAGGGCAGGCCCTTTGGAGCACAGATACGCAGTATTTT
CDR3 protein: CASSFLEGQALWSTDTQYF

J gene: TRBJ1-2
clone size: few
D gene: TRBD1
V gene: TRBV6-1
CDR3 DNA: TGTGCCAGCAGTGAAGTAGCAGGGGGTGGCTACACCTTC
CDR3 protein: CASSEVAGGGYTF

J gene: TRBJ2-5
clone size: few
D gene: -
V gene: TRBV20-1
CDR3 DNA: TGCAGTGCTAGAGACGCCGGGGGAGAGACCCAGTACTTC
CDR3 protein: CSARDAGGETQYF

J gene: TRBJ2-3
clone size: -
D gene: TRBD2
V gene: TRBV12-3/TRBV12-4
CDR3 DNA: TGTGCCAGCGGAGGGGTAGCGGGAGCTGATACGCAGTATTTT
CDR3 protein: CASGGVAGADTQYF

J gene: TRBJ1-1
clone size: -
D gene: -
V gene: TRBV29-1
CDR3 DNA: TGCAGCGTTGGGTGGGACCCTCACACTGAAGCTTTCTTT
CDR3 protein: CSVGWDPHTEAFF

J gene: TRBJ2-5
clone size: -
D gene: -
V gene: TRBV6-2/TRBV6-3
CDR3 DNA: TGTGCCAGCAGTTACCTGAACGGGGCGGGGACCCAGTACTTC
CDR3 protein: CASSYLNGAGTQYF

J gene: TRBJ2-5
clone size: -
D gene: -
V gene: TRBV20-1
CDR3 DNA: TGCAGTGCTAGCAGGGGGGGGAAAGAGACCCAGTACTTC
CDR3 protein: CSASRGGKETQYF

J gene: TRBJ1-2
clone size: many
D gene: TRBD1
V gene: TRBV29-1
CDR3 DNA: TGCAGCGTTTTAGGACGCCCGGGACAGGGGGATGAGTACGGCTACACCTTC
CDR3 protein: CSVLGRPGQGDEYGYTF

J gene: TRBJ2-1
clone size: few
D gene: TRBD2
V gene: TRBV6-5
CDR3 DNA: TGTGCCAGCAGTTACCGCTGGACTAGCGGGGCGGGTGAGCAGTTCTTC
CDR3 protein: CASSYRWTSGAGEQFF

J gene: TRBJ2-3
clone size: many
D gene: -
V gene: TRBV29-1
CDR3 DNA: TGCAGCGTTGACAGGGTTAATACAGATACGCAGTATTTT
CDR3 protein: CSVDRVNTDTQYF

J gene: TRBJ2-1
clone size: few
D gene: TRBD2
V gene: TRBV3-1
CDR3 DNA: TGTGCCAGCAGCCCACTAGCGGGGGGATTCAATGAGCAGTTCTTC
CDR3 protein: CASSPLAGGFNEQFF

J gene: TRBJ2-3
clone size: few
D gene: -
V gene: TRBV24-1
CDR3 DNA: TGTGCCACCAGTGATACAAGCGGGAGCACAGATACGCAGTATTTT
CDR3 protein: CATSDTSGSTDTQYF

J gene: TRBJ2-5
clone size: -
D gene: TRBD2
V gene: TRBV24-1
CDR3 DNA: TGTGCCACCAGTGCCGGCGGGGGAGGTGAGACCCAGTACTTC
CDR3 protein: CATSAGGGGETQYF

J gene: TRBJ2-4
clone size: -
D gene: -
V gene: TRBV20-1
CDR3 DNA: TGCAGTGCGCCCGGGCCCCAACTGGACATTCAGTACTTC
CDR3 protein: CSAPGPQLDIQYF

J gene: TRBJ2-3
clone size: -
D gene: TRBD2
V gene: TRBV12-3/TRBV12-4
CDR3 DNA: TGTGCCAGCAGTTTCCTTAGCGGGGCAGATACGCAGTATTTT
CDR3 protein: CASSFLSGADTQYF

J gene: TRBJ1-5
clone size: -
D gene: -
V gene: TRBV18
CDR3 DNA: TGTGCCAGCTCACCACATTCCGCACAGGGCCCAAATCAGCCCCAGCATTTT
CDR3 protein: CASSPHSAQGPNQPQHF

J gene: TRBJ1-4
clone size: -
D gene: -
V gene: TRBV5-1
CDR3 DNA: TGCGCCAGCAGCTTGGGAGGACAGACAGCAACTAATGAAAAACTGTTTTTT
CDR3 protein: CASSLGGQTATNEKLFF

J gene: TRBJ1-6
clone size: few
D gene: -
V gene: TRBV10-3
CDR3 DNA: TGTGCCGCAAATGAAGGGGCCTATAATTCACCCCTCCACTTT
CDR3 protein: CAANEGAYNSPLHF

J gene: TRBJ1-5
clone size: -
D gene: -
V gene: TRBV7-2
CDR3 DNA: TGTGCCAGCAGCTTAAGAGTCGACTTTAGCAATCAGCCCCAGCATTTT
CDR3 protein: CASSLRVDFSNQPQHF

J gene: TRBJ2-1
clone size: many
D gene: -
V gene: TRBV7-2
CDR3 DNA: TGTGCCAGCAGCTTAGGCTACAATGAGCAGTTCTTC
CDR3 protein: CASSLGYNEQFF

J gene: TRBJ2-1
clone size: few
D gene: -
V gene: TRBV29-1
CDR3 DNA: TGCAGCGTTGAGGAGTCCTACAATGAGCAGTTCTTC
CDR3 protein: CSVEESYNEQFF

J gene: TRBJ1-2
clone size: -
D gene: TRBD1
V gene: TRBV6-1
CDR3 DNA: TGTGCCAGCAGTCCTTCCCCGGGACAGGGGGCATATGCCTACACCTTC
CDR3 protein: CASSPSPGQGAYAYTF

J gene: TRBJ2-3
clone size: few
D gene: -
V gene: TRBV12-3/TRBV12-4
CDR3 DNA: TGTGCCAGCAGTCCTGCGCGGCGCACAGATACGCAGTATTTT
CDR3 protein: CASSPARRTDTQYF

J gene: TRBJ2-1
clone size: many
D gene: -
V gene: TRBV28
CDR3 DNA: TGTGCCAGCAGCAGGGACCTCCTAGATGAGCAGTTCTTC
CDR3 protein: CASSRDLLDEQFF

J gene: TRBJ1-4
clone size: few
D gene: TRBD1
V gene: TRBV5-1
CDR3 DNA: TGCGCCAGCAGCCAGGGGGTAGCGAATGAAAAACTGTTTTTT
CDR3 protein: CASSQGVANEKLFF

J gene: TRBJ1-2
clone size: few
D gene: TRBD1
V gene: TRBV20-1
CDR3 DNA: TGCAGTGCTAGAGATTCGACAGGGGGCAATGGCTACACCTTC
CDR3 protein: CSARDSTGGNGYTF

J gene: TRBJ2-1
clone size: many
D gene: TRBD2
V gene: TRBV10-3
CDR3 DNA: TGTGCCATCAGTGAGTTAGGACTAGCTCAGGATGAGCAGTTCTTC
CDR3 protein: CAISELGLAQDEQFF

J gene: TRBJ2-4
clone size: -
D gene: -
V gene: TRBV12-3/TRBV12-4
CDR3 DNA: TGTGCCAGTACCAAGTTCGGGCCTAGGCCGTCCAAAAACATTCAGTACTTC
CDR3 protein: CASTKFGPRPSKNIQYF